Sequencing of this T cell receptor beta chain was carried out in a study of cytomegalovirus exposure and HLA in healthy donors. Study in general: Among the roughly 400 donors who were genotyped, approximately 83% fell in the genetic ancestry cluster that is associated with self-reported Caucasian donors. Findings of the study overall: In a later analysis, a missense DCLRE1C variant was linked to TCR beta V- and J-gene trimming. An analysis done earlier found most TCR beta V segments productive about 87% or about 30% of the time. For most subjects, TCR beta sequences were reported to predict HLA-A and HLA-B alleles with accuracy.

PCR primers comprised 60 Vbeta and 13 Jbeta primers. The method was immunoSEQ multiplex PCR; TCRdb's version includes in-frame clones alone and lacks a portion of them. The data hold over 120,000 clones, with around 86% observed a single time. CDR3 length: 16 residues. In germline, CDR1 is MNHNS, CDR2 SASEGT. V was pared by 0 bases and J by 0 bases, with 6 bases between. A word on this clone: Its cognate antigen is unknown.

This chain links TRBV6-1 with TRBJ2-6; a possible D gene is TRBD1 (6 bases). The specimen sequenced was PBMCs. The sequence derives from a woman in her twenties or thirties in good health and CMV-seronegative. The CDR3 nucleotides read TGTGCCAGCAGTGAAGCGGACAGCTCTGGGGCCAACGTCCTGACTTTC. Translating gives CASSEADSSGANVLTF.